The clone carrying this T cell receptor beta chain was counted a single time. Its antigen is unidentified. On sorted subsets, replicate PCRs used 150 to 250 ng DNA, or roughly 30,000 T cell genomes. Assay: immunoSEQ multiplex PCR; the TCRdb copy retains only in-frame clones and omits some. In the table there are about 2.2 million clones, 80% to 95% of which are singletons. The data were taken from a study of shared clonotypes between healthy human individuals. Study context: Aged between 18 and 49, the donors were a couple of women and a few men.

V lost 3 bases to trimming and J lost 9 bases, with 13 bases between them. The CDR3 loop spans 13 amino acids. Per germline, CDR1 SGDLS and CDR2 YYNGEE. Study outcomes and limitations: Apart from blood, nothing was sampled; tissue repertoires likely differ.

Naivety among CD8 cells was defined by CD45RO negativity and positive CCR7 selection, thereby excluding terminally differentiated effector memory CD45RA+ cells. The specimen was naive CD8+ T cells from PBMCs. This clonotype was sampled from a man between 18 and 29 years old in good health. Some clones in this sample may be carry-over from other donors' samples. V gene TRBV9 combines with J gene TRBJ2-1; D unclear. The CDR3 reads CASSAGGTFEQFF. Here the CDR3 DNA reads TGTGCCAGCAGCGCAGGCGGTACTTTTGAGCAGTTCTTC.